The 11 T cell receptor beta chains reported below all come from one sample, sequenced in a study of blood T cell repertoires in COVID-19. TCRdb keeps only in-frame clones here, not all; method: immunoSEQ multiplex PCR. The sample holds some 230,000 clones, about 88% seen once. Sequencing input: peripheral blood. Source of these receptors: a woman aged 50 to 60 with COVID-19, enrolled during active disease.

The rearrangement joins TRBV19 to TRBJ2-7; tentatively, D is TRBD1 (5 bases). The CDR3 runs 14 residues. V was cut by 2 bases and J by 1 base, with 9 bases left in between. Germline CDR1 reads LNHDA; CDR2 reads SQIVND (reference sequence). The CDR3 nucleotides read TGTGCCAGTAGTATAAGGGGATTTTCCTACGAGCAGTACTTC. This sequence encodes CASSIRGFSYEQYF.

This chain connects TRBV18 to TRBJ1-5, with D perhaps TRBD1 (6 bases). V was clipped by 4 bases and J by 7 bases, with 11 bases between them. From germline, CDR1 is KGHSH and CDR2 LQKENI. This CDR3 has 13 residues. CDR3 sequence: CASSQQGNQPQHF. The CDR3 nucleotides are TGTGCCAGCTCACAACAGGGAAACCAGCCCCAGCATTTT.

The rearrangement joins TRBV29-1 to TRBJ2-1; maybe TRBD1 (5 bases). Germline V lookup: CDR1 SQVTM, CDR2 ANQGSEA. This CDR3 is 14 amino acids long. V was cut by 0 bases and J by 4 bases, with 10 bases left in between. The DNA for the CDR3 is TGCAGCGTTGAAGATCAAACAGGTTACAATGAGCAGTTCTTC. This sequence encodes CSVEDQTGYNEQFF.

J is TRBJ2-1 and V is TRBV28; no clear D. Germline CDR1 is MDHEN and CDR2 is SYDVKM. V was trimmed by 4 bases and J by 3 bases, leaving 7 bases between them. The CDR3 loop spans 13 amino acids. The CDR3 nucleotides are TGTGCCAGCAGTTCCGGGTACTACAATGAGCAGTTCTTC. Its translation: CASSSGYYNEQFF.

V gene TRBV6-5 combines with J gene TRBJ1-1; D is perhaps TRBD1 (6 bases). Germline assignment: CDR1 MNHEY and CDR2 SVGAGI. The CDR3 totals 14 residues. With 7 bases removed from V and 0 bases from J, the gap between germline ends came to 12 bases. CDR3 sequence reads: CASTRQAMNTEAFF. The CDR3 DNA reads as TGTGCCAGCACCCGACAGGCGATGAACACTGAAGCTTTCTTT.

CDR3 sequence: CASSATVIAKNIQYF. In DNA, the CDR3 is TGTGCCAGCAGTGCCACAGTCATAGCCAAAAACATTCAGTACTTC. The chain uses TRBV2 and TRBJ2-4; no definite D call. Germline values: CDR1 SNHLY, CDR2 FYNNEI. The germline V and J ends were trimmed by 4 bases and 0 bases, with 10 bases remaining between them. The CDR3 length is 15 residues.

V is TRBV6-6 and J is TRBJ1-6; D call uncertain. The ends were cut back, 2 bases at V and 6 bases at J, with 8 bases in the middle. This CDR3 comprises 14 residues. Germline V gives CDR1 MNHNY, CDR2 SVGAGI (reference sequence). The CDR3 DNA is TGTGCCAGCAGTTACGACGGGTCTAATTCACCCCTCCACTTT. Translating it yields CASSYDGSNSPLHF.

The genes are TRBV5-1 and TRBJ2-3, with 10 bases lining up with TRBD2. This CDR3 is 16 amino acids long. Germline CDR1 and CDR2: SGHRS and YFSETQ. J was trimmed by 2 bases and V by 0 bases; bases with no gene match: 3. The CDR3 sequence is CASSLGLAGLTDTQYF. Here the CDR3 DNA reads TGCGCCAGCAGCTTGGGACTAGCGGGCCTCACAGATACGCAGTATTTT.

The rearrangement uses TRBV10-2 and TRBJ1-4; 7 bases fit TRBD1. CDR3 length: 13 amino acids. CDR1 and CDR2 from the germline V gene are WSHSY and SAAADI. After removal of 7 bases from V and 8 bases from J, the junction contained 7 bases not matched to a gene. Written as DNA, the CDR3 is TGCGCCAGCACCTGGACAGGTCGCGAAAAACTGTTTTTT. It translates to CASTWTGREKLFF.

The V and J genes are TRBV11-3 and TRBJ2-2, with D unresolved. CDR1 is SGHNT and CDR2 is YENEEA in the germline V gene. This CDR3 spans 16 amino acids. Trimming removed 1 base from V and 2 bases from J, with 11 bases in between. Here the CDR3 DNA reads TGTGCCAGCAGCTTAGCTCTCTCGACAAACACCGGGGAGCTGTTTTTT. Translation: CASSLALSTNTGELFF.

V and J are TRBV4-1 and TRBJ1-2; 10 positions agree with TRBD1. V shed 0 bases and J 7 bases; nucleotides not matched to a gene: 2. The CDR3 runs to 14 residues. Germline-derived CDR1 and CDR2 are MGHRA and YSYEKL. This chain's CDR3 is CASSQETGGPGYTF. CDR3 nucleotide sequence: TGCGCCAGCAGCCAAGAGACAGGGGGCCCTGGCTACACCTTC.